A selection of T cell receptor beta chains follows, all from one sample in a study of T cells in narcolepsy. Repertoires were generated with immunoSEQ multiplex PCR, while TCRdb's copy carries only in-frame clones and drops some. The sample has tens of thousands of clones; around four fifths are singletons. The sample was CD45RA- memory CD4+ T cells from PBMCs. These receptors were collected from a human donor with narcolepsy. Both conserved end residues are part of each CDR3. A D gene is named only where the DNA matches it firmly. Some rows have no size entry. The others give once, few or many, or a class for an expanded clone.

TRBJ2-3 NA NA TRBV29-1 TGCAGCGTTGTTCCCGGGTACACAGATACGCAGTATTTT CSVVPGYTDTQYF
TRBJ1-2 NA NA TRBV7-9 TGTGCCAGCAGCTTAGCTATCAACCCTTATGGCTACACCTTC CASSLAINPYGYTF
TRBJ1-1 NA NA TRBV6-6 TGTGCCAGCAACGCACAGGGTGAGGGTAAAACTGAAGCTTTCTTT CASNAQGEGKTEAFF
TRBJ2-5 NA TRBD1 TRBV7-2 TGTGCCAGCAGCTTTTGGACAGGGCCGACCCAGTACTTC CASSFWTGPTQYF
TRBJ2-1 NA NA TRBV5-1 TGCGCCAGCAGCTTGTTCACCGGTGGAGGCAATGAGCAGTTCTTC CASSLFTGGGNEQFF
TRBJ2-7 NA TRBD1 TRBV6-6 TGTGCCGCCGCGGGACAGGGGATATACGAGCAGTACTTC CAAAGQGIYEQYF
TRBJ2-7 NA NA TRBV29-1 TGCAGCGTCAGGGGAGGAAACTCCTACGAGCAGTACTTC CSVRGGNSYEQYF
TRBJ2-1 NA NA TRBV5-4 TGTGCCAGCAGCCTGGGTGTGTCGAGTGAGCAGTTCTTC CASSLGVSSEQFF
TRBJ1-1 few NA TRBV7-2 TGTGCCAGCAGCTTAAACAGGAACACTGAAGCTTTCTTT CASSLNRNTEAFF
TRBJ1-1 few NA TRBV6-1 TGTGCCAGCATGGGGGCCACTGAAGCTTTCTTT CASMGATEAFF
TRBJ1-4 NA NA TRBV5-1 TGCGCCAGCAAACAGGACCGTAATGAAAAACTGTTTTTT CASKQDRNEKLFF
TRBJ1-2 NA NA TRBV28 TGTGCCAGCAGTAAACCCAGGGAACAGAGCTACACCTTC CASSKPREQSYTF
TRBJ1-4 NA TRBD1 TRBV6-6 TGTGCCAGCAGTTACGGGGACAGTAATGAAAAACTGTTTTTT CASSYGDSNEKLFF
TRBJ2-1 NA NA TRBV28 TGTGCCAGCAGTTTAGGTGGGGCGAGCTCCTACAATGAGCAGTTCTTC CASSLGGASSYNEQFF
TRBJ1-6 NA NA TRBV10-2 TGCGGCTCCAGAGCGGGGAGCTTGACTAATTCACCCCTCCACTTT CGSRAGSLTNSPLHF
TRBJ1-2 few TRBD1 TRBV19 TGTGCCAGTAGTGAGGACAGGGGGATTGGCTACACCTTC CASSEDRGIGYTF
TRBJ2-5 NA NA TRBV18 TGTGCCAGCTCACCACCTACAGCCCAAGAGACCCAGTACTTC CASSPPTAQETQYF
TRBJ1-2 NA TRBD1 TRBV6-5 TGTGCCAGCAGTGGGACAGGTTTTGGCTACACCTTC CASSGTGFGYTF
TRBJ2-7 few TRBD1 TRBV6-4 TGTGCCAGCAGTTCACCGGGACAGCCCGCCGACGAGCAGTACTTC CASSSPGQPADEQYF
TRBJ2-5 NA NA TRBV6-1 TGTGCCAGCGCCTCTGGGCAGGGACGATCGGAGACCCAGTACTTC CASASGQGRSETQYF
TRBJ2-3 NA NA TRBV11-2 TGTGCCAGCAGCCAACCTAGCGTGGGCACAGATACGCAGTATTTT CASSQPSVGTDTQYF
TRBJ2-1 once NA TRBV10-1 TGCGCCAGCAGTGACGGGGCGGCGGGGTCCTACAATGAGCAGTTCTTC CASSDGAAGSYNEQFF
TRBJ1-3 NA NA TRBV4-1 TGCGCCAGCAGCCGTGGGCCCATCTACCCCTCTGGAAACACCATATATTTT CASSRGPIYPSGNTIYF
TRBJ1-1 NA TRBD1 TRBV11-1 TGTGCCAGCACCCTTATGGGGACAGGGGTTCAAGGAGCTTTCTTT CASTLMGTGVQGAFF